This passage covers 5 T cell receptor beta chains from one sample sequenced in a study of blood T cell repertoires in COVID-19. TCRdb's copy holds only in-frame clones and misses some; the assay was immunoSEQ multiplex PCR. The table records about 140,000 clones, around 80% of them present only once. Sequencing used PBMCs or T cells enriched from blood (not recorded which). All receptors come from a woman in her forties or fifties who had recovered from COVID-19.

This clone was detected a few times. The V gene is TRBV5-4, the J gene TRBJ1-2, with a tentative D call TRBD1 (5 bases). The CDR3 has 13 amino acids. Per germline, CDR1 SGHNT and CDR2 YYREEE (reference sequence). Trimming removed 0 bases at V and 7 bases at J, with 10 bases between. The chain's CDR3 is CASSLERGGGYTF. The CDR3 nucleotides read TGTGCCAGCAGCTTGGAAAGGGGCGGTGGCTACACCTTC.

This clone has just a few counts. The chain recombines TRBV5-1 with TRBJ1-5; 8 nucleotides line up with TRBD1. After removal of 3 bases from V and 2 bases from J, the junction contained 4 bases not matched to a gene. Germline CDR1 and CDR2: SGHRS and YFSETQ. The CDR3 consists of 15 residues. DNA of the CDR3: TGCGCCAGCAGCTGGACGACAGGGGGCAATCAGCCCCAGCATTTT. As protein: CASSWTTGGNQPQHF.

The chain joins TRBV2 to TRBJ2-3, with 10 nucleotides matching TRBD2. V lost 9 bases, J lost 4 bases, and 7 bases stayed unmatched. This CDR3 is 14 amino acids long. The germline V gene has CDR1 SNHLY and CDR2 FYNNEI. The CDR3, as DNA: TGTGCCAGTTTGAGCGGGGGGGCCCCAGATACGCAGTATTTT. It is translated as CASLSGGAPDTQYF.

This clone has only a few counts. This chain connects TRBV27 to TRBJ1-6; 9 bases fit TRBD1. Germline CDR1 and CDR2: MNHEY and SMNVEV (reference sequence). This CDR3 spans 13 amino acids. J was trimmed by 10 bases and V by 8 bases; bases with no gene match: 6. CDR3 sequence reads: CASAGQGPSPLHF. CDR3 bases: TGTGCCAGCGCGGGACAGGGCCCCTCACCCCTCCACTTT.

The V and J genes are TRBV4-1 and TRBJ2-3; D gene uncertain. This CDR3 comprises 16 residues. Per the germline V gene, CDR1 is MGHRA and CDR2 is YSYEKL. V gave up 3 bases and J gave up 4 bases, with 17 bases separating them. CDR3 protein: CASSQEKSNAPDTQYF. The CDR3 coding sequence is TGCGCCAGCAGCCAGGAGAAGAGCAACGCACCAGATACGCAGTATTTT.